A single sample is the source of the 10 T cell receptor beta chains below, sequenced in a study of beta chain features in type 1 diabetes. The study reverse transcribed the entire isolated RNA, so it sequenced expressed TCRB transcripts. Only in-frame clones appear in the TCRdb table, and some are missing; sequencing was by immunoSEQ multiplex PCR. The table lists 140,000 to 150,000 clones, around 51% of them singletons. Source material: Tregs from blood. All receptors come from a man younger than 30 in good health.

The CDR3, as DNA: TGCGCCAGCAGCTTGGCCTACAGACTAGCGGGAGCGGGTGAGCAGTTCTTC. This translates into CASSLAYRLAGAGEQFF. The chain couples TRBV5-1 to TRBJ2-1, with TRBD2 identical over 12 bases. The CDR3 sequence is 17 residues long. Germline CDR1 SGHRS, CDR2 YFSETQ. V gave up 0 bases and J gave up 9 bases; unmatched junction bases: 10.

The chain recombines TRBV18 with TRBJ2-3, with 10 positions matching TRBD1. The germline V gene has CDR1 KGHSH and CDR2 LQKENI. This CDR3 contains 15 residues. V gave up 2 bases and J gave up 6 bases; unmatched junction bases: 5. The CDR3 protein is CASSPKGTGADTQYF. In DNA, the CDR3 is TGTGCCAGCTCACCAAAGGGGACAGGGGCGGATACGCAGTATTTT.

The chain uses TRBV11-2 and TRBJ2-1; a weak D match, TRBD2 (6 bases). Per germline, CDR1 SGHAT and CDR2 FQNNGV. Trimming shortened V by 4 bases and J by 9 bases, and 10 bases separated the two germline ends. The CDR3 length is 12 residues. CDR3 in amino acids: CASSSAGSEQFF. As DNA, the CDR3 is TGTGCCAGCAGCTCCGCGGGAAGTGAGCAGTTCTTC.

The rearrangement joins TRBV5-5 to TRBJ2-3, with 11 bases identical to TRBD1. The germline V gene encodes CDR1 SGHKS and CDR2 YYEKEE (reference sequence). The CDR3 consists of 16 residues. The trim removed 0 bases at V and 6 bases at J, leaving 6 bases unmatched. CDR3 sequence: CASSLGTGGIVDTQYF. The CDR3, as DNA: TGTGCCAGCAGCTTGGGGACAGGGGGCATCGTGGATACGCAGTATTTT.

V and J are TRBV6-6 and TRBJ2-4; no definite D call. The CDR3 is 15 amino acids. V lost 4 bases and J lost 1, with 11 bases in between. Per the germline V gene, CDR1 is MNHNY and CDR2 is SVGAGI (reference sequence). The CDR3, as DNA: TGTGCCAGCAGTTCCCCAGCGAGGGCCAAAAACATTCAGTACTTC. Translated: CASSSPARAKNIQYF.

This clone was counted a few times. The chain has TRBV19 and TRBJ2-5; 7 positions agree with TRBD2. Germline V CDR1 and CDR2: LNHDA, SQIVND (reference sequence). V shed 6 bases, J shed 0 bases, and the junction held 4 bases outside the gene matches. The CDR3 has 14 residues. The CDR3 reads CASSFLADQETQYF. Here the CDR3 DNA reads TGTGCCAGTAGCTTCCTAGCGGACCAAGAGACCCAGTACTTC.

The gene calls are TRBV9 and TRBJ2-1, with TRBD2 matching 10 bases. Germline loops: CDR1 SGDLS, CDR2 YYNGEE. CDR3 length: 17 residues. Germline trimming cut 1 base from V and 2 bases from J; bases unmatched to any gene: 6. This CDR3 is CASSVISGGAAYNEQFF. CDR3 bases: TGTGCCAGCAGCGTAATAAGCGGGGGGGCTGCCTACAATGAGCAGTTCTTC. Looking up the rest from reference TRBV9 and TRBJ2-1 gives the full variable domain: DSGVTQTPKHLITATGQRVTLRCSPRSGDLSVYWYQQSLDQGLQFLIQYYNGEERAKGNILERFSAQQFPDLHSELNLSSLELGDSALYFCASSVISGGAAYNEQFFGPGTRLTVL.

CDR3: CASSVDLGLAYEQYF. CDR3 bases: TGTGCCAGCAGCGTAGATCTGGGACTAGCATACGAGCAGTACTTC. V gene TRBV9 combines with J gene TRBJ2-5, with 9 bases that match TRBD2. The end of the DNA fits TRBJ2-7 better, so the J call may be wrong. Germline loops: CDR1 SGDLS, CDR2 YYNGEE. CDR3 length: 15 residues.

This rearrangement joins TRBV6-6 to TRBJ2-6; TRBD1 might be the D (6 bases). Germline CDR1 and CDR2: MNHNY and SVGAGI (reference sequence). V was pared by 5 bases and J by 2 bases, with 10 bases between. The CDR3 runs 15 residues. In DNA form, the CDR3 reads TGTGCCAGCAGTGAGCCAGGGGCTGGGGCCAACGTCCTGACTTTC. Its translation is CASSEPGAGANVLTF.

The chain is built from TRBV19 and TRBJ1-2; 9 bases map to TRBD1. V shed 4 bases, J shed 2 bases, and the junction held 2 bases outside the gene matches. Germline-derived CDR1 and CDR2 are LNHDA and SQIVND (reference sequence). The CDR3 sequence is 14 residues long. This CDR3 reads CASSTGQGNYGYTF. CDR3 DNA sequence: TGTGCCAGTAGTACGGGACAGGGAAACTATGGCTACACCTTC.